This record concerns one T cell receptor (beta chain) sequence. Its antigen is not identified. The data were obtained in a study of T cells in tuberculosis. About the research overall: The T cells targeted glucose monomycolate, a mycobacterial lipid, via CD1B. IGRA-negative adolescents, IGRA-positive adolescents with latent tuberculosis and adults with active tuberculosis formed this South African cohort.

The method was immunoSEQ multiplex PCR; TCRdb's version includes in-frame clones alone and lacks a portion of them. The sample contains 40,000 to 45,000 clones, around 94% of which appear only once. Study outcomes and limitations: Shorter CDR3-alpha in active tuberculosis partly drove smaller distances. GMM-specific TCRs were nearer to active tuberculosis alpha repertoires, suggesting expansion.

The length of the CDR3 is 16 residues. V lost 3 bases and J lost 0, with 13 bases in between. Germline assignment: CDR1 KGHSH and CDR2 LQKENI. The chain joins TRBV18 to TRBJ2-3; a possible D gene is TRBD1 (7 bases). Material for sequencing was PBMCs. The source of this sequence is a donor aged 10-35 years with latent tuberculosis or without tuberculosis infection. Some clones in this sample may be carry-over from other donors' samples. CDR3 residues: CASSPRDRTSTDTQYF. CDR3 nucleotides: TGTGCCAGCTCACCGCGGGACAGAACTAGCACAGATACGCAGTATTTT.